Presented here are 20 T cell receptor beta chains from one specimen sequenced in a study of T-cell reconstitution after alpha-beta-depleted transplantation in children. Unique molecular identifiers were used to barcode this TCRbeta library. TCRdb processed the PCR reads anew with MiXCR; each CDR3 protein has one entry. The sample has about 640,000 distinct CDR3 sequences, 10% to 15% seen once. The sequences come from PBMCs, mostly from graft donor cells, collected 360 days after TCRalphabeta/CD19-depleted stem cell transplant. Source of these receptors: a male patient under 18 who had a stem cell transplant for acute myeloid leukemia, so the T cells may come from the graft donor.

The gene calls are TRBV4-2 and TRBJ2-3, with D tentatively TRBD1 or TRBD2 (5 bases each). Germline-derived CDR1 and CDR2 are LGHNA and YNFKEQ. The CDR3 loop spans 17 amino acids. With 0 bases removed from V and 5 bases from J, the gap between germline ends came to 18 bases. For the CDR3, the DNA is TGTGCCAGCAGCCAAGATGGGGTCGAGGGACCTGGAGATACGCAGTATTTT. It specifies CASSQDGVEGPGDTQYF.

This clonotype came up many times. V is TRBV6-2 or TRBV6-3 and J is TRBJ2-1; 12 nucleotides align to TRBD2. This CDR3 is built from 15 residues. Looked up from germline, CDR1 is MNHEY and CDR2 is SVGEGT. J was trimmed by 8 bases and V by 2 bases; bases with no gene match: 4. The chain's CDR3 is CASSYASGRADEQFF. The CDR3 DNA reads as TGTGCCAGCAGTTACGCTAGCGGGAGGGCCGATGAGCAGTTCTTC.

V is TRBV7-9 and J is TRBJ2-3; D remains ambiguous. The CDR3 sequence is 13 residues long. Trimming removed 2 bases at V and 6 bases at J, with 9 bases between. CDR1 is SEHNR and CDR2 is FQNEAQ in the germline V gene (reference sequence). The CDR3 loop is CASSLLNGDTQYF. CDR3 nucleotides: TGTGCCAGCAGCTTACTTAATGGTGATACGCAGTATTTT.

This clonotype occurred a few times. The V gene is TRBV5-6, the J gene TRBJ2-3; TRBD2 matches at 10 bases. The CDR3 contains 17 residues. Germline trimming cut 4 bases from V and 2 bases from J; bases unmatched to any gene: 10. The germline gives CDR1 SGHDT, CDR2 YYEEEE. The CDR3 coding sequence is TGTGCCAGCAGCGATTTCCAGGGACTAGCGCACACAGATACGCAGTATTTT. Protein product: CASSDFQGLAHTDTQYF.

This clonotype was counted a few times. The chain recombines TRBV27 with TRBJ1-6; 9 nucleotides line up with TRBD1. Trimming took 4 bases from V and 5 from J; bases not matched to a gene: 3. The germline V gene encodes CDR1 MNHEY and CDR2 SMNVEV (reference sequence). CDR3 length: 15 amino acids. CDR3 sequence (DNA): TGTGCCAGCAGTTGGGGACAGGGAAATAATTCACCCCTCCACTTT. Its protein product is CASSWGQGNNSPLHF.

The chain recombines TRBV11-2 with TRBJ2-2; the match to TRBD2 covers 9 bases. CDR3 length: 18 residues. CDR1 is SGHAT, CDR2 FQNNGV, per germline. With 3 bases clipped from V and 4 bases from J, the junction kept 12 bases outside the gene matches. CDR3: CASSFDPGTSLLTGELFF. The CDR3 DNA reads as TGTGCCAGCAGCTTCGATCCCGGGACTAGCCTCCTCACCGGGGAGCTGTTTTTT. The full variable domain, completed using reference TRBV11-2 and TRBJ2-2, is EAGVAQSPRYKIIEKRQSVAFWCNPISGHATLYWYQQILGQGPKLLIQFQNNGVVDDSQLPKDRFSAERLKGVDSTLKIQPAKLEDSAVYLCASSFDPGTSLLTGELFFGEGSRLTVL.

This clonotype was counted only a few times. The chain is built from TRBV20-1 and TRBJ2-2, with TRBD2 as a possible D gene (5 bases). This CDR3 has 14 residues. V was cut by 6 bases and J by 1 base, with 12 bases left in between. In germline, CDR1 is DFQATT, CDR2 SNEGSKA (reference sequence). As DNA, the CDR3 is TGCAGTGCCTACCGAGGGAGGAACACCGGGGAGCTGTTTTTT. It encodes CSAYRGRNTGELFF.

This clonotype was counted many times. V gene TRBV20-1 combines with J gene TRBJ2-1, with 13 positions matching TRBD2. J was trimmed by 2 bases and V by 2 bases; bases with no gene match: 3. The CDR3 has 16 amino acids. The V gene's germline CDR1 is DFQATT and CDR2 SNEGSKA (reference sequence). This CDR3 reads CSARPLAGGTYNEQFF. The DNA for the CDR3 is TGCAGTGCTAGACCACTAGCGGGAGGGACCTACAATGAGCAGTTCTTC.

This clonotype has more than one count but fewer than ten. The chain joins TRBV14 to TRBJ2-7; D unclear. V shed 1 base and J shed 0 bases, with 13 bases lying between them. Germline V gene sequence: CDR1 SGHDN, CDR2 FVKESK. The CDR3 has 16 amino acids. The CDR3 region is CASSQGPGPISYEQYF. The CDR3 bases are TGTGCCAGCAGCCAAGGCCCGGGCCCTATCTCCTACGAGCAGTACTTC.

The chain carries TRBV29-1 and TRBJ2-7, with TRBD2 identical over 7 bases. Trimming removed 2 bases from V and 1 base from J; junction bases left unmatched: 2. This CDR3 is 13 amino acids long. The germline V gene has CDR1 SQVTM and CDR2 ANQGSEA. CDR3: CSVEWRGSYEQYF. The CDR3 region has the DNA TGCAGCGTTGAATGGCGGGGGTCCTACGAGCAGTACTTC.

CDR3 nucleotide sequence: TGCGCCAGCAGCTTTGGAGCGCCTAGCACAGATACGCAGTATTTT. Amino acids: CASSFGAPSTDTQYF. The J gene is TRBJ2-3, the V gene TRBV5-1; D gene ambiguous. V lost 2 bases to trimming and J lost 0 bases, with 10 bases between them. Germline CDR1 is SGHRS and CDR2 is YFSETQ. The CDR3 runs 15 residues.

This chain links TRBV7-8 with TRBJ2-3, with D unclear. The CDR3 has 10 residues. The germline V gene has CDR1 SGHVS and CDR2 FQNEAQ. V dropped 10 bases and J dropped 2 bases, with 4 bases sitting between them. The CDR3 DNA reads as TGTGCCATCCACACAGATACGCAGTATTTT. It specifies CAIHTDTQYF.

The chain uses TRBV5-5 and TRBJ1-5; 10 bases line up with TRBD1. The V gene end was trimmed by 1 base and the J gene end by 5 bases; junction bases not matched to a gene: 6. The length of the CDR3 is 16 residues. CDR1 SGHKS and CDR2 YYEKEE come from the germline V gene (reference sequence). As DNA, the CDR3 is TGTGCCAGCAGCTTGAGGGGACAGGGGAGCGATCAGCCCCAGCATTTT. Residues: CASSLRGQGSDQPQHF. Full variable domain (missing parts from reference TRBV5-5 and TRBJ1-5): DAGVTQSPTHLIKTRGQQVTLRCSPISGHKSVSWYQQVLGQGPQFIFQYYEKEERGRGNFPDRFSARQFPNYSSELNVNALLLGDSALYLCASSLRGQGSDQPQHFGDGTRLSIL.

This clonotype turned up a few times. The chain employs TRBV9 and TRBJ2-5, with D hard to call. The V end lost 1 base, the J end lost 5 bases, and 12 bases lay between the germline ends. CDR3 length: 14 amino acids. CDR1 SGDLS and CDR2 YYNGEE come from the germline V gene. CDR3 protein: CASSVLPTSETQYF. The CDR3 DNA is TGTGCCAGCAGCGTATTACCAACGTCGGAGACCCAGTACTTC.

This CDR3 is CSAPPEGGENIDTQYF. CDR3 bases: TGCAGTGCTCCGCCCGAAGGAGGGGAGAATATAGATACGCAGTATTTT. The chain combines TRBV20-1 with TRBJ2-3; perhaps TRBD2 as D (6 bases). Germline V lookup: CDR1 DFQATT, CDR2 SNEGSKA (reference sequence). V lost 5 bases, J lost 5 bases, and 23 bases lay in between. This CDR3 region has 16 residues.

This chain joins TRBV29-1 and TRBJ1-1; D is perhaps TRBD1 (6 bases). The CDR3 runs to 12 residues. Germline CDR1 and CDR2: SQVTM and ANQGSEA. The germline V and J ends were trimmed by 4 bases and 3 bases, with 9 bases remaining between them. The CDR3 loop is CSVVRGDTEAFF. DNA of the CDR3: TGCAGCGTTGTGAGGGGGGACACTGAAGCTTTCTTT. Together with reference TRBV29-1 and TRBJ1-1, the CDR3 gives the full variable domain: SAVISQKPSRDICQRGTSLTIQCQVDSQVTMMFWYRQQPGQSLTLIATANQGSEATYESGFVIDKFPISRPNLTFSTLTVSNMSPEDSSIYLCSVVRGDTEAFFGQGTRLTVV.

A few counts support this clonotype. The chain joins TRBV7-9 to TRBJ1-5, with D maybe TRBD1 (6 bases). Germline CDR1 SEHNR, CDR2 FQNEAQ (reference sequence). The CDR3 covers 17 residues. V lost 2 bases, J lost 2 bases, and 16 bases lay in between. The CDR3 DNA reads as TGTGCCAGCAGCTTAAGCCTGTCAGGGGCCGGCAATCAGCCCCAGCATTTT. Encoded protein: CASSLSLSGAGNQPQHF.

This clonotype has at least ten counts. This chain joins TRBV7-9 and TRBJ2-7; D is perhaps TRBD2 (5 bases). This CDR3 is built from 16 residues. With 4 bases removed from V and 4 bases from J, the gap between germline ends came to 20 bases. Germline V CDR1 and CDR2: SEHNR, FQNEAQ (reference sequence). CDR3 region: CASSSALGLTIYEQYF. CDR3 in DNA: TGTGCCAGCAGCTCAGCACTAGGGCTCACGATTTACGAGCAGTACTTC. Full variable domain (rest looked up from reference TRBV7-9 and TRBJ2-7): DTGVSQNPRHKITKRGQNVTFRCDPISEHNRLYWYRQTLGQGPEFLTYFQNEAQLEKSRLLSDRFSAERPKGSFSTLEIQRTEQGDSAMYLCASSSALGLTIYEQYFGPGTRLTVT.

The genes are TRBV10-3 and TRBJ2-1, with D perhaps TRBD1 (5 bases). This CDR3 is built from 16 residues. V lost 2 bases and J lost 0, with 11 bases in between. CDR1 and CDR2 from the germline V gene are ENHRY and SYGVKD. CDR3 residues: CAISEDSPLSYNEQFF. The CDR3 coding sequence is TGTGCCATCAGTGAGGACAGCCCTCTCTCCTACAATGAGCAGTTCTTC.

This clonotype came up many times. The chain has TRBV28 and TRBJ2-7, with 12 bases matching TRBD2. V was clipped by 5 bases and J by 0 bases; unmatched bases: 14. Germline CDR1 reads MDHEN; CDR2 reads SYDVKM. This CDR3 is 19 amino acids long. The CDR3 coding sequence is TGTGCCAGCAGTGGATCGACTAGCGGGAGCGGAATTGACTCCTACGAGCAGTACTTC. Its protein is CASSGSTSGSGIDSYEQYF. The whole variable domain, filled in from reference TRBV28 and TRBJ2-7, reads DVKVTQSSRYLVKRTGEKVFLECVQDMDHENMFWYRQDPGLGLRLIYFSYDVKMKEKGDIPEGYSVSREKKERFSLILESASTNQTSMYLCASSGSTSGSGIDSYEQYFGPGTRLTVT.